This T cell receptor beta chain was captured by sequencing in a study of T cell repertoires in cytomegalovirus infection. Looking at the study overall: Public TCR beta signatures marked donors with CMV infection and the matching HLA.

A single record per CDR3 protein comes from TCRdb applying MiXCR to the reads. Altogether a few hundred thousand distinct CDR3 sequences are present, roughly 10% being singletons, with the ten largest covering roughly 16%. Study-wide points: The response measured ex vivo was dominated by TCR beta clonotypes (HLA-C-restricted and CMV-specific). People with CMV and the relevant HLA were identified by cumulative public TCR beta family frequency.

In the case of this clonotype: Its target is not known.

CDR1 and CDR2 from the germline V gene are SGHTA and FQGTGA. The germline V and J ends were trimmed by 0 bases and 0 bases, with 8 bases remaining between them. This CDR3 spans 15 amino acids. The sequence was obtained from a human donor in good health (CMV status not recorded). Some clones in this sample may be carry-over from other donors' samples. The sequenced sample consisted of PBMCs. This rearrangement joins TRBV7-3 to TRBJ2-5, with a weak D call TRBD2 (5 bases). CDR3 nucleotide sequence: TGTGCCAGCAGCTTAACTGGGGAGTACCAAGAGACCCAGTACTTC. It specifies CASSLTGEYQETQYF.